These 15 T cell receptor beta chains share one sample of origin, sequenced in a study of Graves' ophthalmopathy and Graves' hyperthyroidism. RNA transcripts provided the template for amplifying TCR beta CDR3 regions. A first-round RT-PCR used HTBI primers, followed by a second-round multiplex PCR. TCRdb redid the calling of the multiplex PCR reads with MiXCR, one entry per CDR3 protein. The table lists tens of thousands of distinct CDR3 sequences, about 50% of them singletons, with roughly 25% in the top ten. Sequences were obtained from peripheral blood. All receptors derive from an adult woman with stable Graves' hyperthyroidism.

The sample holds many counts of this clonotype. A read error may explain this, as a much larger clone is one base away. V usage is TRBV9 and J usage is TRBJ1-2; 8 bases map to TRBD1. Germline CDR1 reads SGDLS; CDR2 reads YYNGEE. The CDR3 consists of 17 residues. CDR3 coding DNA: TGTGCCAGCAGCGTAGCCCCGGACAGGGAGGGGTCCTATGGCTACGCCTTC. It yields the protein CASSVAPDREGSYGYAF.

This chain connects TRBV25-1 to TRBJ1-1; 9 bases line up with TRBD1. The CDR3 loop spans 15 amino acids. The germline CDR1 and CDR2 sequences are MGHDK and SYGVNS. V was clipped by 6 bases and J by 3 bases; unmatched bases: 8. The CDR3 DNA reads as TGTGCCAGCAGAGGGACAGGGCTTGGCTACACTGAAGCTTTCTTT. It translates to CASRGTGLGYTEAFF.

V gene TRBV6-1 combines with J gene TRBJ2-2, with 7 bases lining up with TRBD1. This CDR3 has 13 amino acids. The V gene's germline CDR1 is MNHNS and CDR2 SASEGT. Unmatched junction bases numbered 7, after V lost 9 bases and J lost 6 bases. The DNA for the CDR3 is TGTGCCAGTTCTATTAGGGGGCCCGGGGAGCTGTTTTTT. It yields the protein CASSIRGPGELFF.

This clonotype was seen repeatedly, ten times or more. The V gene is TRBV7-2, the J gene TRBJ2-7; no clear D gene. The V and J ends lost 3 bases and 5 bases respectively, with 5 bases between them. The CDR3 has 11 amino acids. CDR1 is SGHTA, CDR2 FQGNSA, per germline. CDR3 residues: CASSLGNEQYF. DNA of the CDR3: TGTGCCAGCAGCTTGGGGAACGAGCAGTACTTC.

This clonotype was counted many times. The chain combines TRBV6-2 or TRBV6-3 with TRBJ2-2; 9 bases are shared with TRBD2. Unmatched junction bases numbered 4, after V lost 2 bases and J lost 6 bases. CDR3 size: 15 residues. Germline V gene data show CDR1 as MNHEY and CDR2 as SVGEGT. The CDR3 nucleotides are TGTGCCAGCAGTTACCAGGGCGGGAGGGCCGGGGAGCTGTTTTTT. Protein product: CASSYQGGRAGELFF.

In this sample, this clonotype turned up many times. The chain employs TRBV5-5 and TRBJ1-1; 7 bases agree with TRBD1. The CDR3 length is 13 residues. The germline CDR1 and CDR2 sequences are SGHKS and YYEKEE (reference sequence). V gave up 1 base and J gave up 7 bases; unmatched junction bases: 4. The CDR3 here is CASSLIAGGEAFF. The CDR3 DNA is TGTGCCAGCAGCTTGATAGCAGGGGGTGAAGCTTTCTTT.

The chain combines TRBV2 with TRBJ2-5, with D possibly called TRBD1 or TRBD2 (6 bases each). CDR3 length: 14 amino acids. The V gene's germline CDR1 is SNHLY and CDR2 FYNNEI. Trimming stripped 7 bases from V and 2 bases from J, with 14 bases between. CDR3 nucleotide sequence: TGTGCCAGCAAAGAAAGGGGGAGGCAAGAGACCCAGTACTTC. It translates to CASKERGRQETQYF.

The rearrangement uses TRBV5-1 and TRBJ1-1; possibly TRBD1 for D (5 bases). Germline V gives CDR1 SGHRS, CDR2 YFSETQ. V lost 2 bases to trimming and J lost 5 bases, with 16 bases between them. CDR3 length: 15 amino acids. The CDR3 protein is CASSFPQGGATEAFF. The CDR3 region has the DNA TGCGCCAGCAGCTTTCCCCAGGGAGGGGCAACTGAAGCTTTCTTT.

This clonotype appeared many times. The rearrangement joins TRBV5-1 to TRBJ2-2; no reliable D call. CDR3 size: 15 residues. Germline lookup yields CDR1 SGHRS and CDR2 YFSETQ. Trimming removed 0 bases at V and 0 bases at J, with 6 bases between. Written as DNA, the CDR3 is TGCGCCAGCAGCTTGGGGCTAGCGAACACCGGGGAGCTGTTTTTT. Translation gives CASSLGLANTGELFF.

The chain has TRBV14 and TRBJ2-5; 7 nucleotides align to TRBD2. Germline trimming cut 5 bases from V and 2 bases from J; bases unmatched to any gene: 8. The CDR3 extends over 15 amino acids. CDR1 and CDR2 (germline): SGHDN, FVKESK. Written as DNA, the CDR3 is TGTGCCAGCAGCTTCCCGGGACTACGACAAGAGACCCAGTACTTC. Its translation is CASSFPGLRQETQYF.

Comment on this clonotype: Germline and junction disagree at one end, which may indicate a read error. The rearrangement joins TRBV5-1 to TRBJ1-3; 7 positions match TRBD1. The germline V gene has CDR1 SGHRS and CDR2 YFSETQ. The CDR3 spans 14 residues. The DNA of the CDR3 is TGTGCCAGCAGCTTGAGGGGGCTTGGAAACACCATATATTTT. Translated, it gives CASSLRGLGNTIYF.

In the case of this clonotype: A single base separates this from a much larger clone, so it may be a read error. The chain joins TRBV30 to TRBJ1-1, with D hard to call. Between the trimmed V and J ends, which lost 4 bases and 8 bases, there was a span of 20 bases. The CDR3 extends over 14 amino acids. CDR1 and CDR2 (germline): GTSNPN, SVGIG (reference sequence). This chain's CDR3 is CAWTPTDPSDEAFF. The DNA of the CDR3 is TGTGCCTGGACCCCAACGGACCCATCAGACGAAGCTTTCTTT.

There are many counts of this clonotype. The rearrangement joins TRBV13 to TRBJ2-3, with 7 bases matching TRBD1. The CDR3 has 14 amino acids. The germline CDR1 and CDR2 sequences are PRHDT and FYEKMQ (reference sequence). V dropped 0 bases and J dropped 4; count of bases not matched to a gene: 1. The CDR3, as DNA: TGTGCCAGCAGCTTAGGCCAGGGGGCAGATACGCAGTATTTT. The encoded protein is CASSLGQGADTQYF. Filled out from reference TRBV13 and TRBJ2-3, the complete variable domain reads AAGVIQSPRHLIKEKRETATLKCYPIPRHDTVYWYQQGPGQDPQFLISFYEKMQSDKGSIPDRFSAQQFSDYHSELNMSSLELGDSALYFCASSLGQGADTQYFGPGTRLTVL.

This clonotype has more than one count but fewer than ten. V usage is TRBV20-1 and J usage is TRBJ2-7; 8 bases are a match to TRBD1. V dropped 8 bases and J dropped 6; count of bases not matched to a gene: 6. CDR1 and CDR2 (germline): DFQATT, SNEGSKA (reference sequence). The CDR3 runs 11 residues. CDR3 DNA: TGCAGTCCCCAGGGGGCTGGCGAGCAGTACTTC. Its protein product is CSPQGAGEQYF.

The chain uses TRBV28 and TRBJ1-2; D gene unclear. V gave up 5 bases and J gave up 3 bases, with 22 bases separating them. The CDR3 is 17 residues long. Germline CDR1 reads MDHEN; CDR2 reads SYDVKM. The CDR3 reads CASSPLSVVYEHYGYTF. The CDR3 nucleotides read TGTGCCAGCAGTCCGCTATCGGTTGTCTACGAGCACTATGGCTACACCTTC.